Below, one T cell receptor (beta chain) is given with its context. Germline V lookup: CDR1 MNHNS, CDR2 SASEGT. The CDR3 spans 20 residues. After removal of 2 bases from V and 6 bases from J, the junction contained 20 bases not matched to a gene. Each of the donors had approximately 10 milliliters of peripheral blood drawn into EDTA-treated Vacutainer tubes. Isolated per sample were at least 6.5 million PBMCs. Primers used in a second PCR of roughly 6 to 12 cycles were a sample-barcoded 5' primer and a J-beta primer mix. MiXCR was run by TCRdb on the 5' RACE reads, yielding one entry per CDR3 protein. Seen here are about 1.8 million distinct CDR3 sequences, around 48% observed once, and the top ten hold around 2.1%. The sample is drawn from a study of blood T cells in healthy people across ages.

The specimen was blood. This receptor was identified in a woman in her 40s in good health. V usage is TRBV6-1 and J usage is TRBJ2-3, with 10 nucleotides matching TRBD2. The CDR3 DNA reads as TGTGCCAGCAGTGAAAACCTCTATATGAGCGGGGGGGCCCGAGCGGATACGCAGTATTTT. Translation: CASSENLYMSGGARADTQYF.